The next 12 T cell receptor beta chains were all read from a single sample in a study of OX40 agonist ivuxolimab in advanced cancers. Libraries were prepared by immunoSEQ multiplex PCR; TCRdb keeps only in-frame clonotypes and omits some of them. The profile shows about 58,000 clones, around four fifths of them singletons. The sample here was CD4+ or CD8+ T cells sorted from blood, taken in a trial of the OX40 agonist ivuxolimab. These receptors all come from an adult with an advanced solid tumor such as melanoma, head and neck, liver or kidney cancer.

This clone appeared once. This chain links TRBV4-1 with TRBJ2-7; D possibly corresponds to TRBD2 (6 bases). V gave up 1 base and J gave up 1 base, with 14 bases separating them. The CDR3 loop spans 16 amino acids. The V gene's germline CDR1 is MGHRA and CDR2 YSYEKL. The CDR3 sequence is CASSQGLGGMSYEQYF. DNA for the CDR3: TGCGCCAGCAGCCAAGGGTTGGGGGGTATGTCCTACGAGCAGTACTTC.

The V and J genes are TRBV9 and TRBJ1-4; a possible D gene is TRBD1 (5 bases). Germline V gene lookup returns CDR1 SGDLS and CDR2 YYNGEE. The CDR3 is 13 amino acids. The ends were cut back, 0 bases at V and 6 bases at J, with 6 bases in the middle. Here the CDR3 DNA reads TGTGCCAGCAGCGTAGCGGGGGATGAAAAACTGTTTTTT. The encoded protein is CASSVAGDEKLFF.

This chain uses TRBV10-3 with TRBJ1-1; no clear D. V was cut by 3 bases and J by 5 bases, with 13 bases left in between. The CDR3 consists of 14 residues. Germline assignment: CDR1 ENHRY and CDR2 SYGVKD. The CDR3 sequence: CAISDLGTATEAFF. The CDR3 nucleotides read TGTGCCATCAGTGATCTGGGAACAGCGACTGAAGCTTTCTTT.

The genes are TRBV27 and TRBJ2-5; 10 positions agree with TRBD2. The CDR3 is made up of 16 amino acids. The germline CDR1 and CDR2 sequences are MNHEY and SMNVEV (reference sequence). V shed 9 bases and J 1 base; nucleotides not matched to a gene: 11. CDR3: CARPHPSGGSQETQYF. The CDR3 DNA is TGTGCCAGACCTCATCCTAGCGGGGGATCCCAAGAGACCCAGTACTTC.

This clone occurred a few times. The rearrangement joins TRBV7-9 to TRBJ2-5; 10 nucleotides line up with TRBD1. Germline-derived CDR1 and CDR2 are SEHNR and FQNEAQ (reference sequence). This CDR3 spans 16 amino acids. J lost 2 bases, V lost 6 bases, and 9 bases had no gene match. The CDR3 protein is CASSVGRTGGQETQYF. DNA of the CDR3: TGTGCCAGCAGTGTGGGGAGGACAGGGGGACAAGAGACCCAGTACTTC.

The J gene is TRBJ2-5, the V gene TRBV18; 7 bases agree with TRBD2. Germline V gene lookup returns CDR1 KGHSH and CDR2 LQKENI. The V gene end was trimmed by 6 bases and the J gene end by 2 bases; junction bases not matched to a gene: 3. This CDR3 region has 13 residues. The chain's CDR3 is CASSRGEQETQYF. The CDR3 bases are TGTGCCAGCTCCCGGGGGGAACAAGAGACCCAGTACTTC.

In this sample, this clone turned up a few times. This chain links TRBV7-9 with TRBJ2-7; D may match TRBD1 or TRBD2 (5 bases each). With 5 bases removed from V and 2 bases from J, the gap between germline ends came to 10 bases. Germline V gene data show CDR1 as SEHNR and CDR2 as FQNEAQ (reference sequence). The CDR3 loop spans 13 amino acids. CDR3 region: CASSRDGTYEQYF. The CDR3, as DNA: TGTGCCAGCAGCAGGGACGGTACCTACGAGCAGTACTTC.

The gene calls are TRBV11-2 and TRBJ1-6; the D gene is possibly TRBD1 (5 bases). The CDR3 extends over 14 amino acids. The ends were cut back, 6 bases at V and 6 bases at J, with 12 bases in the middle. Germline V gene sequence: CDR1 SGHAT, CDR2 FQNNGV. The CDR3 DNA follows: TGTGCCAGCAGACCCGGGACCGTTAATTCACCCCTCCACTTT. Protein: CASRPGTVNSPLHF.

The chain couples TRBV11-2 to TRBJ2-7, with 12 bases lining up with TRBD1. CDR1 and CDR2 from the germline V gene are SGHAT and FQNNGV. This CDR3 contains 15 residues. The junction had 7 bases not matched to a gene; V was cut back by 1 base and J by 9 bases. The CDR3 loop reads CASSLVIGTGGLQYF. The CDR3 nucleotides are TGTGCCAGCAGCTTAGTAATAGGGACAGGGGGCTTGCAGTACTTC.

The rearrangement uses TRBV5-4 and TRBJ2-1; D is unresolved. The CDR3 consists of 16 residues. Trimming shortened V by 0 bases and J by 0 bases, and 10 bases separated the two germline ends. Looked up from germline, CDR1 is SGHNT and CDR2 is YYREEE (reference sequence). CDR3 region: CASSLGSPSSYNEQFF. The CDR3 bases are TGTGCCAGCAGCTTGGGTTCCCCGAGCTCCTACAATGAGCAGTTCTTC.

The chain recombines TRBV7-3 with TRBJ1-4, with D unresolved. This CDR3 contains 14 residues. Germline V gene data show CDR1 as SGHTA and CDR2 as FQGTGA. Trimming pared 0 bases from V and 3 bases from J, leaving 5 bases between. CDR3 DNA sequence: TGTGCCAGCAGCTTAACAGGGCCTAATGAAAAACTGTTTTTT. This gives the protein CASSLTGPNEKLFF.

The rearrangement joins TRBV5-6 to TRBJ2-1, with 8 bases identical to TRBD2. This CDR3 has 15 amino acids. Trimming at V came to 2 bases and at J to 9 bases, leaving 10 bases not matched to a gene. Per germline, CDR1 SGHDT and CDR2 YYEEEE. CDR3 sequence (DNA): TGTGCCAGCAGCTTAATAGCGGGGTCATGGGGTGAGCAGTTCTTC. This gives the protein CASSLIAGSWGEQFF.